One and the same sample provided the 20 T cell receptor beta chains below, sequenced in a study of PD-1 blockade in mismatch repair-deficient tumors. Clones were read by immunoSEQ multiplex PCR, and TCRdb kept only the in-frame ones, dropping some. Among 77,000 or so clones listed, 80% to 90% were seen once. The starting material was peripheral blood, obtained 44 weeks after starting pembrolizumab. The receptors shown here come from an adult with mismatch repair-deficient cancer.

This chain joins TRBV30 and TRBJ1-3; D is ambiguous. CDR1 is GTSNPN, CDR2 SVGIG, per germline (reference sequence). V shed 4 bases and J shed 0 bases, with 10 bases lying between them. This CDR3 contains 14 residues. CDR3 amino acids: CAWTGTVSGNTIYF. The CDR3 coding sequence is TGTGCCTGGACCGGCACAGTCTCTGGAAACACCATATATTTT.

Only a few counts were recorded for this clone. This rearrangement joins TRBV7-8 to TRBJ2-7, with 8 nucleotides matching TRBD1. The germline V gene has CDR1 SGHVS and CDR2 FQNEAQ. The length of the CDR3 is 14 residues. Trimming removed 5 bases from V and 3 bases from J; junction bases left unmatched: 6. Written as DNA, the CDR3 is TGTGCCAGCAGCACGGGACAGGTATTCTACGAGCAGTACTTC. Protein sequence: CASSTGQVFYEQYF.

CDR3 nucleotide sequence: TGTGCCAGCAGCTTCACGGGAGACACCCATGAGCAGTTCTTC. Translating it yields CASSFTGDTHEQFF. The chain combines TRBV11-3 with TRBJ2-1; D perhaps matches TRBD2 (6 bases). The CDR3 totals 14 residues. Trimming pared 3 bases from V and 8 bases from J, leaving 14 bases between. Per germline, CDR1 SGHNT and CDR2 YENEEA.

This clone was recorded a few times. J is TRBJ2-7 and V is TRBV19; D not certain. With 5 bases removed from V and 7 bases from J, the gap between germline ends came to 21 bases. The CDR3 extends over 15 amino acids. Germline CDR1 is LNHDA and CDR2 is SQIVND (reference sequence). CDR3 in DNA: TGTGCCAGTAGTCCCACCACAAAGCAAATGGGAGAGCAGTACTTC. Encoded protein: CASSPTTKQMGEQYF.

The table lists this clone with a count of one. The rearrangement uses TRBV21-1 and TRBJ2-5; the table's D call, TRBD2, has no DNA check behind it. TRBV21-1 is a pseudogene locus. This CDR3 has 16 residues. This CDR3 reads CASSKSGNRSRETQYF. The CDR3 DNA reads TGTGCCAGCAGCAAAAGCGGGAACAGGTCTAGGGAGACCCAGTACTTC.

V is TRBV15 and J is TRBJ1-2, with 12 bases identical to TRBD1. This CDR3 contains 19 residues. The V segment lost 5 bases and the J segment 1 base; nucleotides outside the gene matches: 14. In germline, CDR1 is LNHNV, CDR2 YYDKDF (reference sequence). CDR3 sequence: CATSGTRRDRGLINYGYTF. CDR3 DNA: TGTGCCACCAGCGGGACGCGCCGGGACAGGGGGCTGATTAACTATGGCTACACCTTC. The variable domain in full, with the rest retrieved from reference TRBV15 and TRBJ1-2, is DAMVIQNPRYQVTQFGKPVTLSCSQTLNHNVMYWYQQKSSQAPKLLFHYYDKDFNNEADTPDNFQSRRPNTSFCFLDIRSPGLGDTAMYLCATSGTRRDRGLINYGYTFGSGTRLTVV.

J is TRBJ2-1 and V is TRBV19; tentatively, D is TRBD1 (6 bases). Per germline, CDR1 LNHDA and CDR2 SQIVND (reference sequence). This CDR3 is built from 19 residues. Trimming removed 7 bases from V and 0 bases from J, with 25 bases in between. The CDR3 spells CASTARGFRAASSYNEQFF. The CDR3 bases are TGTGCCAGTACTGCGAGGGGGTTTCGGGCCGCGAGCTCCTACAATGAGCAGTTCTTC.

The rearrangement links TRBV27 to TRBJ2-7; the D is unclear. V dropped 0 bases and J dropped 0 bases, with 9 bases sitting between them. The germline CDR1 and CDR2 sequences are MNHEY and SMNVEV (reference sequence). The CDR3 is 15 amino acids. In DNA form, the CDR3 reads TGTGCCAGCAGTTTATCGGCGTTGGGCTCCTACGAGCAGTACTTC. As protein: CASSLSALGSYEQYF.

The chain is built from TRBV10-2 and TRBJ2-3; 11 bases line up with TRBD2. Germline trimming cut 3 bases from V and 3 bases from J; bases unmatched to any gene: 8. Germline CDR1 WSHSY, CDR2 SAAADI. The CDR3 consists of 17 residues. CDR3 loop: CASSDRSSGRATDTQYF. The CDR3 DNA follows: TGCGCCAGCAGTGACCGAAGTAGCGGGAGGGCGACAGATACGCAGTATTTT.

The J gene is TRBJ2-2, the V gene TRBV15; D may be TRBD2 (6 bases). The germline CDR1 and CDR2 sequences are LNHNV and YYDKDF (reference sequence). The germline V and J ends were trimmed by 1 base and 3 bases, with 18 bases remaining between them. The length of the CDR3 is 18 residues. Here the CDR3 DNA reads TGTGCCACCAGCAGAGGCGGGACTCCTTCTGGGGACACCGGGGAGCTGTTTTTT. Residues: CATSRGGTPSGDTGELFF.

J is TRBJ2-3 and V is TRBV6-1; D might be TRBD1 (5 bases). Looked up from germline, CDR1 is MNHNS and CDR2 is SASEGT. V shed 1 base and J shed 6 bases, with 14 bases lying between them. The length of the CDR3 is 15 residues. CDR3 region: CASSEVAGPLDTQYF. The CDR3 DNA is TGTGCCAGCAGTGAAGTGGCAGGGCCCTTGGATACGCAGTATTTT.

The CDR3 sequence is CASSVVDWGGQYNEQFF. The CDR3 DNA follows: TGTGCCAGCAGCGTAGTAGATTGGGGGGGCCAATACAATGAGCAGTTCTTC. The rearrangement links TRBV9 to TRBJ2-1, with D maybe TRBD2 (7 bases). The CDR3 is 17 residues long. Germline lookup yields CDR1 SGDLS and CDR2 YYNGEE. Between the trimmed V and J ends, which lost 0 bases and 4 bases, there was a span of 17 bases. Variable domain in full (rest from reference TRBV9 and TRBJ2-1): DSGVTQTPKHLITATGQRVTLRCSPRSGDLSVYWYQQSLDQGLQFLIQYYNGEERAKGNILERFSAQQFPDLHSELNLSSLELGDSALYFCASSVVDWGGQYNEQFFGPGTRLTVL.

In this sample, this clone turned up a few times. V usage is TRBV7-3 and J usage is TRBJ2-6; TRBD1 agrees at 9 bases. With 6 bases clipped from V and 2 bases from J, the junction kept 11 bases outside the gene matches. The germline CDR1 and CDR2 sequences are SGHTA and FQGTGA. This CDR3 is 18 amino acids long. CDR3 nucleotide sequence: TGTGCCAGCAGGCCCCCCGGACAGGGGATTCCTGGGGCCAACGTCCTGACTTTC. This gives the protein CASRPPGQGIPGANVLTF.

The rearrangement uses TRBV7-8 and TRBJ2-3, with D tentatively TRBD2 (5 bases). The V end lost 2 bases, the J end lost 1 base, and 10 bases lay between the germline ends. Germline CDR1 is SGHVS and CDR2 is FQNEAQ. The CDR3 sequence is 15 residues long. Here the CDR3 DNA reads TGTGCCAGCAGCTTATTGGACTCTGGCACAGATACGCAGTATTTT. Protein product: CASSLLDSGTDTQYF.

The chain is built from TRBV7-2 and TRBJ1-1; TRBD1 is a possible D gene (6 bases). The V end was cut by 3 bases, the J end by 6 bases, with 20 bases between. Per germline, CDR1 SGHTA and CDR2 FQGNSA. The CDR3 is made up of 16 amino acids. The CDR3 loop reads CASSLGGRGVNSEAFF. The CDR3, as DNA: TGTGCCAGCAGCTTGGGGGGGCGAGGGGTTAATTCTGAAGCTTTCTTT.

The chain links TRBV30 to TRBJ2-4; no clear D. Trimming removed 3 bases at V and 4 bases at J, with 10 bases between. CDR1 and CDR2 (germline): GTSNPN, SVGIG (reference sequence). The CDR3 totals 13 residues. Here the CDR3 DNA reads TGTGCCTGGAGCTCCTTCAAAAAAAACATTCAGTACTTC. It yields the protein CAWSSFKKNIQYF.

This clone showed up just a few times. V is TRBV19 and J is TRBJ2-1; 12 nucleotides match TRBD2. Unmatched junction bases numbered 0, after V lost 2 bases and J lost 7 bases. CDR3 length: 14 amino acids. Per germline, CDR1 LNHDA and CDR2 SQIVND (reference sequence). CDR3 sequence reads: CASSITSGRNEQFF. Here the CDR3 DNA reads TGTGCCAGTAGTATAACTAGCGGGAGGAATGAGCAGTTCTTC. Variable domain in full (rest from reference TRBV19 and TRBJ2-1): DGGITQSPKYLFRKEGQNVTLSCEQNLNHDAMYWYRQDPGQGLRLIYYSQIVNDFQKGDIAEGYSVSREKKESFPLTVTSAQKNPTAFYLCASSITSGRNEQFFGPGTRLTVL.

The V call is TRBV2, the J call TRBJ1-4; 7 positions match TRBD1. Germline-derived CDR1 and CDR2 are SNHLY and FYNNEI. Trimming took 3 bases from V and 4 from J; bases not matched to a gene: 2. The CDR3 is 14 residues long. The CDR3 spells CASSDAGGNEKLFF. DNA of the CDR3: TGTGCCAGCAGTGACGCAGGGGGTAATGAAAAACTGTTTTTT.

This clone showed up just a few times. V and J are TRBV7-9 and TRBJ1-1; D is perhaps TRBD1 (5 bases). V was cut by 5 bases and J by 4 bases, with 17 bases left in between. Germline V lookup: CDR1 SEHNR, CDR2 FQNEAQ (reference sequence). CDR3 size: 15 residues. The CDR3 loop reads CASSPATAGGTEAFF. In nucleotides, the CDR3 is TGTGCCAGCAGCCCAGCAACGGCGGGGGGCACTGAAGCTTTCTTT.

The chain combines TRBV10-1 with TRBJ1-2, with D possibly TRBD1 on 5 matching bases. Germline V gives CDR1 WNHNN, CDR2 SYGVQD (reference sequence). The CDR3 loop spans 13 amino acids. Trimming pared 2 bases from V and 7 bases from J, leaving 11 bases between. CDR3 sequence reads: CASSEKSGGGYTF. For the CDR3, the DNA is TGCGCCAGCAGTGAGAAGTCGGGGGGTGGCTACACCTTC.